The 7 T cell receptor beta chains below come from one sample, sequenced in a study of shared clonotypes between healthy human individuals. TCRdb's copy holds only in-frame clones and misses some; the assay was immunoSEQ multiplex PCR. There are some 2,000,000 clones in the sample; around 95% occur only once, and roughly 0.13% lies in the top ten. Sequencing was carried out using naive CD4+ T cells sorted from blood. Stated subset: CD45RA+ positively selected. These receptors all come from a man between 18 and 35 years old in good health.

The V gene is TRBV7-2, the J gene TRBJ2-1, with 13 bases fitting TRBD2. Germline CDR1 SGHTA, CDR2 FQGNSA. The V and J ends lost 1 base and 4 bases, in that order; junction bases with no gene match: 4. The CDR3 totals 17 residues. The CDR3 nucleotides are TGTGCCAGCAGCTTAGGAGGGACTAGCGGGATATACAATGAGCAGTTCTTC. The encoded protein is CASSLGGTSGIYNEQFF.

This clone was found once. This rearrangement joins TRBV5-1 to TRBJ1-1; TRBD1 might be the D (6 bases). Trimming stripped 4 bases from V and 5 bases from J, with 9 bases between. The CDR3 loop spans 12 amino acids. CDR1 is SGHRS, CDR2 YFSETQ, per germline. CDR3 sequence: CASSGGRTEAFF. The CDR3 DNA is TGCGCCAGCAGCGGGGGGCGGACTGAAGCTTTCTTT.

The chain uses TRBV7-9 and TRBJ1-1, with TRBD1 as a possible D gene (6 bases). Between the trimmed V and J ends, which lost 1 base and 7 bases, there was a span of 22 bases. CDR3 length equals 17 residues. CDR1 and CDR2 from the germline V gene are SEHNR and FQNEAQ (reference sequence). The CDR3 loop is CASSLGRQEKIVGEAFF. The CDR3 DNA reads as TGTGCCAGCAGCTTAGGGCGACAGGAAAAGATTGTGGGTGAAGCTTTCTTT.

This chain connects TRBV7-8 to TRBJ2-5; D is possibly TRBD1 or TRBD2 (6 bases each). Trimming left V 5 bases short and J 6 bases short, with 28 bases between. The CDR3 is 18 residues long. The germline V gene encodes CDR1 SGHVS and CDR2 FQNEAQ. CDR3 in amino acids: CASSPRERGGQKGKTQYF. The DNA for the CDR3 is TGTGCCAGCAGCCCCCGGGAGCGCGGCGGACAGAAGGGAAAGACCCAGTACTTC.

This chain links TRBV4-1 with TRBJ1-5; D is unresolved. The germline V and J ends were trimmed by 2 bases and 6 bases, with 5 bases remaining between them. The CDR3 runs to 12 residues. Germline lookup yields CDR1 MGHRA and CDR2 YSYEKL. The CDR3 coding sequence is TGCGCCAGCAGCCAAATAGGTCAGCCCCAGCATTTT. Encoded protein: CASSQIGQPQHF.

The gene calls are TRBV5-4 and TRBJ2-7; D may be TRBD2 (6 bases). The CDR3 runs to 14 residues. Germline V gives CDR1 SGHNT, CDR2 YYREEE (reference sequence). V lost 1 base and J lost 6, with 14 bases in between. The CDR3 nucleotides read TGTGCCAGCAGCTTGTATGGGGGAGCGGGCGAGCAGTACTTC. Protein: CASSLYGGAGEQYF.

The CDR3 loop is CASQARQGGTGELFF. Here the CDR3 DNA reads TGTGCCAGCCAAGCCCGACAGGGTGGTACCGGGGAGCTGTTTTTT. This chain connects TRBV9 to TRBJ2-2; 7 nucleotides agree with TRBD1. V lost 7 bases to trimming and J lost 5 bases; unmatched junction nucleotides: 11. This CDR3 is 15 amino acids long. Germline V CDR1 and CDR2: SGDLS, YYNGEE.